The 24 T cell receptor beta chains reported below all come from one sample, sequenced in a study of graft-versus-host responses after intestinal transplantation. Assay: immunoSEQ multiplex PCR; the TCRdb copy retains only in-frame clones and omits some. Here the sample spans fewer than 25,000 clones, 35% to 50% being singletons. Responders (roughly 200,000, CFSE-labeled) were co-plated with roughly 200,000 irradiated, violet-dye-labeled stimulators. The sample consisted of alloreactive CD8+ T cells from a mixed lymphocyte reaction culture, taken before transplantation. Stated subset: CFSE-low proliferating T cells sorted from approximately 6-day pre-transplant mixed lymphocyte reaction (GvH or HvG direction). These receptors were obtained from a human patient who was an organ donor for intestinal transplantation.

This clone was found a few times. V and J are TRBV6-6 and TRBJ2-3, with 8 nucleotides matching TRBD2. This CDR3 contains 16 residues. CDR1 is MNHNY and CDR2 is SVGAGI in the germline V gene (reference sequence). V was pared by 7 bases and J by 6 bases, with 15 bases of the junction left unmatched. CDR3 sequence (DNA): TGTGCCAGCATTAAAATACTAGCGGCTCCTAGGGATACGCAGTATTTT. It is translated as CASIKILAAPRDTQYF.

This clone has only a few counts. The chain uses TRBV30 and TRBJ2-7; TRBD1 aligns across 8 bases. Per germline, CDR1 GTSNPN and CDR2 SVGIG (reference sequence). V gave up 5 bases and J gave up 3 bases; unmatched junction bases: 3. The CDR3 contains 12 residues. CDR3 bases: TGTGCCTGGGGACAGGGTATCTACGAGCAGTACTTC. Amino acid sequence: CAWGQGIYEQYF. The whole variable domain, remainder taken from reference TRBV30 and TRBJ2-7, is SQTIHQWPATLVQPVGSPLSLECTVEGTSNPNLYWYRQAAGRGLQLLFYSVGIGQISSEVPQNLSASRPQDRQFILSSKKLLLSDSGFYLCAWGQGIYEQYFGPGTRLTVT.

The chain recombines TRBV6-5 with TRBJ2-7; no firm D call. V was shortened by 4 bases and J by 3 bases, with 13 bases between the two germline ends. CDR1 and CDR2 (germline): MNHEY, SVGAGI. The CDR3 runs to 14 residues. CDR3 nucleotide sequence: TGTGCCAGCAGTTTCGAGGAAGTCGGCTACGAGCAGTACTTC. The encoded protein is CASSFEEVGYEQYF.

This clone is labeled medium-sized. The chain joins TRBV4-1 to TRBJ1-1, with D unclear. Looked up from germline, CDR1 is MGHRA and CDR2 is YSYEKL. The CDR3 has 13 residues. V dropped 5 bases and J dropped 3 bases, with 10 bases sitting between them. The CDR3 DNA reads TGCGCCAGCAGCGAGGCGGGTTACACTGAAGCTTTCTTT. It codes for CASSEAGYTEAFF.

The CDR3 loop reads CASSSVVAYEQYF. The CDR3 nucleotides are TGTGCCAGCAGCTCGGTCGTCGCCTACGAGCAGTACTTC. This chain joins TRBV7-2 and TRBJ2-7, with D hard to call. The CDR3 has 13 amino acids. Germline CDR1 and CDR2: SGHTA and FQGNSA. V gave up 4 bases and J gave up 2 bases, with 9 bases separating them.

V is TRBV28 and J is TRBJ2-1, with 7 bases matching TRBD2. This CDR3 has 16 amino acids. Looked up from germline, CDR1 is MDHEN and CDR2 is SYDVKM. Germline trimming cut 3 bases from V and 6 bases from J; bases unmatched to any gene: 11. The CDR3 loop reads CASSFWASGPSNEQFF. In DNA, the CDR3 is TGTGCCAGCAGTTTTTGGGCTAGCGGACCTTCCAATGAGCAGTTCTTC. Based on the CDR3 plus reference TRBV28 and TRBJ2-1, the full variable domain is DVKVTQSSRYLVKRTGEKVFLECVQDMDHENMFWYRQDPGLGLRLIYFSYDVKMKEKGDIPEGYSVSREKKERFSLILESASTNQTSMYLCASSFWASGPSNEQFFGPGTRLTVL.

This clone was seen more than once but under ten times. This sequence joins TRBV19 and TRBJ1-1; D is possibly TRBD1 (5 bases). Trimming pared 7 bases from V and 2 bases from J, leaving 11 bases between. The CDR3 length is 13 residues. Germline loops: CDR1 LNHDA, CDR2 SQIVND (reference sequence). The CDR3 here is CASKKGLNTEAFF. The CDR3 DNA is TGTGCCAGTAAGAAGGGGCTAAACACTGAAGCTTTCTTT.

This chain joins TRBV27 and TRBJ2-7; tentative D call: TRBD1 (6 bases). CDR3 length equals 13 residues. Germline V gene sequence: CDR1 MNHEY, CDR2 SMNVEV (reference sequence). The V end was cut by 2 bases, the J end by 4 bases, with 9 bases between. The CDR3 protein is CASSLTGFYEQYF. The DNA of the CDR3 is TGTGCCAGCAGTTTAACAGGGTTTTACGAGCAGTACTTC.

This clone has only a few counts. The CDR3 DNA is TGTGCCAGCAGGGGGCTCCCGACACCGTACGAGCAGTACTTC. This translates into CASRGLPTPYEQYF. This chain joins TRBV6-5 and TRBJ2-7; TRBD1 is a possible D gene (5 bases). CDR1 MNHEY and CDR2 SVGAGI come from the germline V gene. V was cut by 6 bases and J by 4 bases, with 16 bases left in between. This CDR3 is 14 amino acids long.

This sequence joins TRBV4-2 and TRBJ2-1, with no clear D. Germline-derived CDR1 and CDR2 are LGHNA and YNFKEQ. V was cut by 1 base and J by 7 bases, with 20 bases left in between. The CDR3 runs 17 residues. DNA of the CDR3: TGTGCCAGCAGCCAAGGCGTTTTTTTTTCCTTGGGGAATGAGCAGTTCTTC. Amino acid sequence: CASSQGVFFSLGNEQFF.

Concerning this clone: The junction departs from the called germline gene at one end, perhaps through a read error. Within the sample, other DNA sequences also encode this same CDR3. Here the CDR3 DNA reads TGTGCCAGCAGCCAAGAACAGGGGTTCGCTGAAGCTTTCTTT. Translated, it gives CASSQEQGFAEAFF. The chain carries TRBV4-1 and TRBJ1-1; TRBD1 matches at 7 bases. The CDR3 is made up of 14 amino acids. Germline values: CDR1 MGHRA, CDR2 YSYEKL.

V usage is TRBV4-3 and J usage is TRBJ2-2, with no clear D. The CDR3 contains 15 residues. The germline gives CDR1 LGHNA, CDR2 YSLEER. V was cut by 4 bases and J by 5 bases, with 14 bases left in between. CDR3 sequence reads: CASSPRFFLTGELFF. CDR3 bases: TGCGCCAGCAGCCCCCGTTTTTTCCTGACCGGGGAGCTGTTTTTT.

The gene calls are TRBV27 and TRBJ1-2, with D possibly being TRBD1 (6 bases). The V end was cut by 2 bases, the J end by 4 bases, with 11 bases between. In germline, CDR1 is MNHEY, CDR2 SMNVEV (reference sequence). This CDR3 contains 14 residues. CDR3 protein: CASSLGTGFYGYTF. The CDR3 coding sequence is TGTGCCAGCAGTTTAGGCACAGGGTTCTATGGCTACACCTTC.

The genes are TRBV5-1 and TRBJ1-2; D may be TRBD1 (5 bases). Germline loops: CDR1 SGHRS, CDR2 YFSETQ. V lost 0 bases, J lost 0 bases, and 9 bases lay in between. This CDR3 contains 15 residues. This CDR3 is CASSLVQGANYGYTF. CDR3 nucleotide sequence: TGCGCCAGCAGCTTGGTCCAGGGAGCTAACTATGGCTACACCTTC.

The CDR3 DNA reads TGTGCCAGCAGTTACGGTGGGGGGGGCTACAATGAGCAGTTCTTC. It specifies CASSYGGGGYNEQFF. The V and J genes are TRBV6-5 and TRBJ2-1; 7 bases align to TRBD2. With 2 bases clipped from V and 3 bases from J, the junction kept 4 bases outside the gene matches. Germline V gene data show CDR1 as MNHEY and CDR2 as SVGAGI. CDR3 length: 15 residues.

The chain couples TRBV4-3 to TRBJ1-5, with D perhaps TRBD1 (6 bases). The CDR3 length is 15 residues. In germline, CDR1 is LGHNA, CDR2 YSLEER. Trimming shortened V by 0 bases and J by 5 bases, and 11 bases separated the two germline ends. The CDR3 DNA reads TGCGCCAGCAGCCAAGATGCGGCAGGGGATCAGCCCCAGCATTTT. This sequence encodes CASSQDAAGDQPQHF.

The chain has TRBV5-6 and TRBJ2-5, with 9 positions matching TRBD2. The V gene's germline CDR1 is SGHDT and CDR2 YYEEEE. The length of the CDR3 is 15 residues. V trimming: 0 bases; J trimming: 5 bases; junction bases outside the gene matches: 5. The CDR3 bases are TGTGCCAGCAGCTTGGTGGGACTAGCCTTGGAGACCCAGTACTTC. Translating it yields CASSLVGLALETQYF.

There are a few counts of this clone. V is TRBV9 and J is TRBJ2-2; maybe TRBD1 (5 bases). CDR3 length: 14 residues. Germline CDR1 and CDR2: SGDLS and YYNGEE. V shed 4 bases and J shed 7 bases, with 14 bases lying between them. This chain's CDR3 is CASSLGVGGGELFF. CDR3 in DNA: TGTGCCAGCAGCTTAGGGGTTGGCGGCGGGGAGCTGTTTTTT.

The rearrangement uses TRBV10-3 and TRBJ2-3, with TRBD1 matching 7 bases. V shed 10 bases, J shed 1 base, and the junction held 2 bases outside the gene matches. Germline V gene lookup returns CDR1 ENHRY and CDR2 SYGVKD. The CDR3 totals 12 residues. The CDR3: CATTGGTDTQYF. The DNA of the CDR3 is TGTGCCACTACAGGGGGCACAGATACGCAGTATTTT.

This rearrangement joins TRBV5-4 to TRBJ2-5, with D perhaps TRBD1 (5 bases). V was pared by 2 bases and J by 2 bases, with 10 bases between. The CDR3 length is 14 residues. Germline V CDR1 and CDR2: SGHNT, YYREEE (reference sequence). In nucleotides, the CDR3 is TGTGCCAGCAGCTTATCAGGGTTACAAGAGACCCAGTACTTC. Translation gives CASSLSGLQETQYF. The full variable domain, completed using reference TRBV5-4 and TRBJ2-5, is ETGVTQSPTHLIKTRGQQVTLRCSSQSGHNTVSWYQQALGQGPQFIFQYYREEENGRGNFPPRFSGLQFPNYSSELNVNALELDDSALYLCASSLSGLQETQYFGPGTRLLVL.

The rearrangement uses TRBV28 and TRBJ2-3; D is undetermined. Trimming stripped 5 bases from V and 2 bases from J, with 17 bases between. The CDR3 runs to 16 residues. Germline CDR1 MDHEN, CDR2 SYDVKM. CDR3 region: CASSRPPQDDTDTQYF. The CDR3 DNA sequence: TGTGCCAGCAGTCGACCCCCCCAGGACGACACAGATACGCAGTATTTT. The whole variable domain, filled in from reference TRBV28 and TRBJ2-3, reads DVKVTQSSRYLVKRTGEKVFLECVQDMDHENMFWYRQDPGLGLRLIYFSYDVKMKEKGDIPEGYSVSREKKERFSLILESASTNQTSMYLCASSRPPQDDTDTQYFGPGTRLTVL.

This chain uses TRBV13 with TRBJ2-7; D is unresolved. The ends were cut back, 3 bases at V and 0 bases at J, with 12 bases in the middle. In germline, CDR1 is PRHDT, CDR2 FYEKMQ (reference sequence). This CDR3 contains 15 residues. The CDR3 DNA reads TGTGCCAGCAGCTTGACGAGGAGCCCCTCCTACGAGCAGTACTTC. It specifies CASSLTRSPSYEQYF.

The chain has TRBV4-1 and TRBJ2-7; 7 bases fit TRBD2. Looked up from germline, CDR1 is MGHRA and CDR2 is YSYEKL. V shed 0 bases and J 1 base; nucleotides not matched to a gene: 6. The CDR3 contains 16 residues. CDR3: CASSQEVSSGSYEQYF. The CDR3, as DNA: TGCGCCAGCAGCCAAGAAGTGTCTAGCGGATCCTACGAGCAGTACTTC.

As concerns this clone: The junction and the germline gene differ at one end; a read error may be behind it. This chain joins TRBV4-1 and TRBJ1-2, with D possibly being TRBD1 (6 bases). The CDR3 has 14 amino acids. Per the germline V gene, CDR1 is MGHRA and CDR2 is YSYEKL. CDR3 nucleotide sequence: TGCGCCAGCAGCCTGACAGGAGATAACTATGGCTACCCCTTC. Its translation: CASSLTGDNYGYPF.